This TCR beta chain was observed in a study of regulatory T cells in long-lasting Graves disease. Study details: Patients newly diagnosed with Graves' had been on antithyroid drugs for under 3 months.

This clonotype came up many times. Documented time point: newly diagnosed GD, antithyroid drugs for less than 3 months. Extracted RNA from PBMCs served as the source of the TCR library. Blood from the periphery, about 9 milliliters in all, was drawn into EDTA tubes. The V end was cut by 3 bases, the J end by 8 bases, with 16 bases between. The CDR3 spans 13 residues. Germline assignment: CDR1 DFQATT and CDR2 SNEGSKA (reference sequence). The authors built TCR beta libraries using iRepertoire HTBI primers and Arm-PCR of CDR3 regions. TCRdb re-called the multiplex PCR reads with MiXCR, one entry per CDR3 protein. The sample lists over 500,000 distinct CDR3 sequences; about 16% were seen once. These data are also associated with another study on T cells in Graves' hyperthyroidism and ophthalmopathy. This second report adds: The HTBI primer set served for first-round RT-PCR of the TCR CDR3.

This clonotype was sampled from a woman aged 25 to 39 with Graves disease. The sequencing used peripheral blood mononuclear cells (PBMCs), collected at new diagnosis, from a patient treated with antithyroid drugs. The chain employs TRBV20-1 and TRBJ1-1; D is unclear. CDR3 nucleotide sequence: TGCAGTGCTAGTCGGGAGGGCCGGAAGGAAGCTTTCTTT. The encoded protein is CSASREGRKEAFF.